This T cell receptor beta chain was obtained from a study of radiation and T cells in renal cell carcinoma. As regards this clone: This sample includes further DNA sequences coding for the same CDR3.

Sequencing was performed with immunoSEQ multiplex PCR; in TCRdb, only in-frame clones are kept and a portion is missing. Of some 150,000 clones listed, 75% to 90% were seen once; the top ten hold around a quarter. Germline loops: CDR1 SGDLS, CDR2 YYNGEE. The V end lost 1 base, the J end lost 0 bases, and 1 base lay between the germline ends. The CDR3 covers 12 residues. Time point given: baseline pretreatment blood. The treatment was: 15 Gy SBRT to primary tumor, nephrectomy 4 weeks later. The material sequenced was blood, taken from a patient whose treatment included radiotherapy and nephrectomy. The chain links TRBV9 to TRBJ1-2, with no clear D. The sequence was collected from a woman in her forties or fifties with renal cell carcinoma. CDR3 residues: CASSVTNYGYTF. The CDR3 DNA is TGTGCCAGCAGCGTAACTAACTATGGCTACACCTTC.